The 2 T cell receptor beta chains presented below share a single source sample, sequenced in a study of cytomegalovirus exposure and HLA in healthy donors (dated by TCRdb to the late 2010s). The library was made by the immunoSEQ multiplex PCR assay. For the multiplex PCR, a mixture combining 60 forward primers for TCR Vbeta segments and 13 reverse primers for TCR Jbeta segments was used. The clones in this table, taken by TCRdb from immuneACCESS, are in-frame only. Not every clone is retained; where verified, under half of the shortfall comes from an unresolved V gene, and the cause of the rest is unknown. The sample profile shows 110,000 or so clones; nearly 15% of them were found once. Around 0.86% of the sample is taken by the ten largest. Material for sequencing was PBMCs. The receptor source for this set is a female donor in good health and CMV-seronegative.

This clone was seen only a few times. This chain uses TRBV30 with TRBJ1-4; D is ambiguous. With 0 bases removed from V and 8 bases from J, the gap between germline ends came to 13 bases. There are 14 residues in the CDR3. Germline V lookup: CDR1 GTSNPN, CDR2 SVGIG (reference sequence). CDR3 bases: TGTGCCTGGAGTGTGGGCGGGGTTGGGGAAAAACTGTTTTTT. It translates to CAWSVGGVGEKLFF.

This chain uses TRBV11-2 with TRBJ2-7; D remains ambiguous. Trimming pared 7 bases from V and 2 bases from J, leaving 6 bases between. Looked up from germline, CDR1 is SGHAT and CDR2 is FQNNGV. The CDR3 loop spans 11 amino acids. DNA for the CDR3: TGTGCCAGCACCCGGGCCTACGAGCAGTACTTC. Translated, it gives CASTRAYEQYF.